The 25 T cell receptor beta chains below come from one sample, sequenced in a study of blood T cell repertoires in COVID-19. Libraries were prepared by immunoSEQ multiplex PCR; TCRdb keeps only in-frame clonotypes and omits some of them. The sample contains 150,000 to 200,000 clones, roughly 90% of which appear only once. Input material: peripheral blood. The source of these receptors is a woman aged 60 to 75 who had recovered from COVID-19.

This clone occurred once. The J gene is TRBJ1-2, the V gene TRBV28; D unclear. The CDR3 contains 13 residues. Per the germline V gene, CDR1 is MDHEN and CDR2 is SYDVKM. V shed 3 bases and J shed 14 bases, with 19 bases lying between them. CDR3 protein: CASSFLTAGGCTF. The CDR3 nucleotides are TGTGCCAGCAGTTTCTTGACTGCGGGAGGCTGTACCTTC.

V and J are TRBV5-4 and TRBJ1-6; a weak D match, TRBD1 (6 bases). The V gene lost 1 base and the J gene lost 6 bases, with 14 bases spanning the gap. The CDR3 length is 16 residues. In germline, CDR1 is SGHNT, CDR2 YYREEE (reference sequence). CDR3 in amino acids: CASSLFWGLGNSPLHF. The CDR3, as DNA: TGTGCCAGCAGCTTGTTCTGGGGGCTCGGTAATTCACCCCTCCACTTT.

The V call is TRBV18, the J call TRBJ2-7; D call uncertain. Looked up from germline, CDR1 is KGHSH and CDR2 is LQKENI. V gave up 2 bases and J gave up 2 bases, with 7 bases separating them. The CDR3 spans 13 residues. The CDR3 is CASSPNVAYEQYF. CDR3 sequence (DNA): TGTGCCAGCTCACCAAACGTAGCCTACGAGCAGTACTTC. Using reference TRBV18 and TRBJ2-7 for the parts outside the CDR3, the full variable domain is NAGVMQNPRHLVRRRGQEARLRCSPMKGHSHVYWYRQLPEEGLKFMVYLQKENIIDESGMPKERFSAEFPKEGPSILRIQQVVRGDSAAYFCASSPNVAYEQYFGPGTRLTVT.

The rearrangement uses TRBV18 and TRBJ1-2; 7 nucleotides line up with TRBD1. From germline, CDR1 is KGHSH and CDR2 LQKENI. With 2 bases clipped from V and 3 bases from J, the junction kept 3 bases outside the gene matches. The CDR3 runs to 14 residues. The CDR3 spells CASSPGQVDYGYTF. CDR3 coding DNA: TGTGCCAGCTCACCAGGACAGGTCGACTATGGCTACACCTTC.

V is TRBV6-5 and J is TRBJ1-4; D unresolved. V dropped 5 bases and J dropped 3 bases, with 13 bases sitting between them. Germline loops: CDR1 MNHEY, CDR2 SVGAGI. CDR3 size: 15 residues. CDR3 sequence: CASSQNSGPNEKLFF. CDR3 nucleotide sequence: TGTGCCAGCAGTCAGAACAGTGGGCCTAATGAAAAACTGTTTTTT.

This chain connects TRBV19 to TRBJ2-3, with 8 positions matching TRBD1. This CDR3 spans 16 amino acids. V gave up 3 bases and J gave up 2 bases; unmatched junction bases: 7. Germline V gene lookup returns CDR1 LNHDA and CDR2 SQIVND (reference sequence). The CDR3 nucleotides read TGTGCCAGTAGTATGGGGACAGGACCATCCACAGATACGCAGTATTTT. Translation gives CASSMGTGPSTDTQYF.

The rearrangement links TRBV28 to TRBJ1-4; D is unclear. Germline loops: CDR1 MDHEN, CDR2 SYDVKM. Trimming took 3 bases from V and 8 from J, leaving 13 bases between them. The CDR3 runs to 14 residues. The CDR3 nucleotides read TGTGCCAGCAGTTTTTCCCTAGGAAGCGAAAAACTGTTTTTT. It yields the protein CASSFSLGSEKLFF.

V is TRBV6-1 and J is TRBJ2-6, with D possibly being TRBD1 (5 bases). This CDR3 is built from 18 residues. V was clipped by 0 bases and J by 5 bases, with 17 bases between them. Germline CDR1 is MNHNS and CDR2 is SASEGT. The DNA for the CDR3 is TGTGCCAGCAGTGAAGCGCTTCTGACAGCTCTGCGGGCCAACGTCCTGACTTTC. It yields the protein CASSEALLTALRANVLTF.

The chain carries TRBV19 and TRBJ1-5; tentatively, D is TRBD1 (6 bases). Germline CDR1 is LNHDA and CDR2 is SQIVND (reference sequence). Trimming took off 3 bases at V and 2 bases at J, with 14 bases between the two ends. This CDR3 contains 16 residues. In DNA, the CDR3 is TGTGCCAGTAGTATGACAGGACGAGGTGGCAATCAGCCCCAGCATTTT. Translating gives CASSMTGRGGNQPQHF. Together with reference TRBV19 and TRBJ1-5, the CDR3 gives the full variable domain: DGGITQSPKYLFRKEGQNVTLSCEQNLNHDAMYWYRQDPGQGLRLIYYSQIVNDFQKGDIAEGYSVSREKKESFPLTVTSAQKNPTAFYLCASSMTGRGGNQPQHFGDGTRLSIL.

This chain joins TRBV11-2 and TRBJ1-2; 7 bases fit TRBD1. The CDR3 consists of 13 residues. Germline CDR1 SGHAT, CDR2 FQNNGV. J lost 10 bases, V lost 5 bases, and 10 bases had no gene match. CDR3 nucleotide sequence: TGTGCCAGCAGCAATACCGGGACAGCCTACTACACCTTC. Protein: CASSNTGTAYYTF.

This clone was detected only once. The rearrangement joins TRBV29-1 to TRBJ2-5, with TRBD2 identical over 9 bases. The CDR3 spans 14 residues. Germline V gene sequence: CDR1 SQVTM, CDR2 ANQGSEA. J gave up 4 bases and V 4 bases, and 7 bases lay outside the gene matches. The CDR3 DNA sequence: TGCAGCGTTGTAGCGGGGGCACGGGGAGAGACCCAGTACTTC. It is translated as CSVVAGARGETQYF.

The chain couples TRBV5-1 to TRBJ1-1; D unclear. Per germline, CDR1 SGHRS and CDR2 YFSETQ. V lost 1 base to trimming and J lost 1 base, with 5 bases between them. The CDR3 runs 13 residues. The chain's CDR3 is CASSLPQNTEAFF. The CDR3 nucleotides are TGCGCCAGCAGCTTGCCCCAGAACACTGAAGCTTTCTTT.

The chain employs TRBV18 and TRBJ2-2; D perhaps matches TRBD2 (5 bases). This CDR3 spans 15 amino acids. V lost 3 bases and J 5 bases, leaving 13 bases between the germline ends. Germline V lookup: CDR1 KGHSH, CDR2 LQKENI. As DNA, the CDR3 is TGTGCCAGCTCACCCGCCCTAGCAGTTACCGGGGAGCTGTTTTTT. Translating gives CASSPALAVTGELFF. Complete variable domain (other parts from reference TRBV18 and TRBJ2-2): NAGVMQNPRHLVRRRGQEARLRCSPMKGHSHVYWYRQLPEEGLKFMVYLQKENIIDESGMPKERFSAEFPKEGPSILRIQQVVRGDSAAYFCASSPALAVTGELFFGEGSRLTVL.

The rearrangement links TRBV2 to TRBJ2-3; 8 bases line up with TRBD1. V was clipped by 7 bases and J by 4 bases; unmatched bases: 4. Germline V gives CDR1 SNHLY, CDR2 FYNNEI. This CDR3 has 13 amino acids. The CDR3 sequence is CASNGQGPDTQYF. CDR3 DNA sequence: TGTGCCAGCAATGGACAGGGCCCAGATACGCAGTATTTT.

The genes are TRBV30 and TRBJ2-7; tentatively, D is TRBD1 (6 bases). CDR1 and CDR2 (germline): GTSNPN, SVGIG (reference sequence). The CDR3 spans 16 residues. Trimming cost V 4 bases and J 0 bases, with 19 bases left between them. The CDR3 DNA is TGTGCCTGGACACGAGGACAGTGGCCCGCCTCCTACGAGCAGTACTTC. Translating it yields CAWTRGQWPASYEQYF.

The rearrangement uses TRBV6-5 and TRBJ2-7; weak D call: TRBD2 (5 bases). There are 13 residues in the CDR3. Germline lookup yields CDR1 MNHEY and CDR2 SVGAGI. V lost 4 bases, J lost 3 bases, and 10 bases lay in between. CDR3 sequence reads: CASSSRSGYEQYF. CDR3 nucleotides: TGTGCCAGCAGTTCCCGGAGCGGCTACGAGCAGTACTTC.

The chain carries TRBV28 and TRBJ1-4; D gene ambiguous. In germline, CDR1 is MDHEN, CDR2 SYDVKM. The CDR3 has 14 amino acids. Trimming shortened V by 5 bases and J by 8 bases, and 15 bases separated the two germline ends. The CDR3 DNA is TGTGCCAGCAGTCCTCATGGGCCCAGAGAAAAACTGTTTTTT. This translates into CASSPHGPREKLFF.

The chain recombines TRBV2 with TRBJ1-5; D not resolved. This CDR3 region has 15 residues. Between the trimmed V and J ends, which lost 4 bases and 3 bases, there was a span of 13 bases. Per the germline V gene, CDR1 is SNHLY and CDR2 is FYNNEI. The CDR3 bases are TGTGCCAGCAGTGGGGTCAGGTCGGTCAATCAGCCCCAGCATTTT. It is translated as CASSGVRSVNQPQHF.

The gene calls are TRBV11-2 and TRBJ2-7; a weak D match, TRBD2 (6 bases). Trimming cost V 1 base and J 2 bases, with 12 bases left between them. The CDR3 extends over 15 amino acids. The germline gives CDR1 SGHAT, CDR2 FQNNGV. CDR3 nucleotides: TGTGCCAGCAGCTTAGTCCCAGGACTAACCTACGAGCAGTACTTC. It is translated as CASSLVPGLTYEQYF.

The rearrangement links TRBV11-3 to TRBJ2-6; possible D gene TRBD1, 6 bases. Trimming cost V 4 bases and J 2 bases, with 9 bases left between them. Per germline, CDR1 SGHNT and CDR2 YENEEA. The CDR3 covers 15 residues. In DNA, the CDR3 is TGTGCCAGCAGCTCAGGACAGCCTGGGGCCAACGTCCTGACTTTC. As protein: CASSSGQPGANVLTF. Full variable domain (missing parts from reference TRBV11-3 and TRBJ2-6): EAGVVQSPRYKIIEKKQPVAFWCNPISGHNTLYWYLQNLGQGPELLIRYENEEAVDDSQLPKDRFSAERLKGVDSTLKIQPAELGDSAVYLCASSSGQPGANVLTFGAGSRLTVL.

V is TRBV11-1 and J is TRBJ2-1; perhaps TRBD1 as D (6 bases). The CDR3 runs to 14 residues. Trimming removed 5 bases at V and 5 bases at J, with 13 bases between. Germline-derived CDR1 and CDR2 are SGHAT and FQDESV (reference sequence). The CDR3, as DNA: TGTGCCAGCAGCCGCCGGACAGTGAACAATGAGCAGTTCTTC. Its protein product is CASSRRTVNNEQFF.

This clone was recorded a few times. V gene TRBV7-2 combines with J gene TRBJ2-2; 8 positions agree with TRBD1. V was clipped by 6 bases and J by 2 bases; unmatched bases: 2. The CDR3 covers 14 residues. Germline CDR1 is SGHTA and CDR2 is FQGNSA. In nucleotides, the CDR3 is TGTGCCAGCAGGGACAGGGTTAACACCGGGGAGCTGTTTTTT. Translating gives CASRDRVNTGELFF.

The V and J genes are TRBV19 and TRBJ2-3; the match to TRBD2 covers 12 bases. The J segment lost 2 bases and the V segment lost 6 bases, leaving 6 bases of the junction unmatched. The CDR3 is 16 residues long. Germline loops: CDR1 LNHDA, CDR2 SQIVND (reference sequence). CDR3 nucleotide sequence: TGTGCCAGTAGCCTACTAGCGGGGGGCCTCACAGATACGCAGTATTTT. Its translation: CASSLLAGGLTDTQYF.

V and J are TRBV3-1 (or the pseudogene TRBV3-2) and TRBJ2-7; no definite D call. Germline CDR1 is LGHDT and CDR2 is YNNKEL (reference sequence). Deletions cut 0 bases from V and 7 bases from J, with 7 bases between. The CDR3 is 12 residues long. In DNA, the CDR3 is TGTGCCAGCAGCCAAGATACCCGGGAGCAGTACTTC. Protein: CASSQDTREQYF.

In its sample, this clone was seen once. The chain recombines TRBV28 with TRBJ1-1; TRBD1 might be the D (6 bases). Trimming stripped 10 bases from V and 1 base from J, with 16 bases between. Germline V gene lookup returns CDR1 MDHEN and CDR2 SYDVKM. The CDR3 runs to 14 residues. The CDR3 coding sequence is TGTGCCACAACTGGGGACACGGCGAACACTGAAGCTTTCTTT. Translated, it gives CATTGDTANTEAFF.